The rows below give T cell receptor beta chains drawn from one sample of a study of blood T cell repertoires in COVID-19. The repertoire was sequenced with immunoSEQ multiplex PCR; TCRdb's copy has only in-frame clones and lacks some. This repertoire shows some 170,000 clones, over 70% found once; its top ten account for 6.5% to 9%. The sample was peripheral blood. The origin of the receptors is a woman aged 40 to 55 with COVID-19, enrolled during active disease. CDR3s include the opening cysteine and the closing phenylalanine or tryptophan. Each record gives: D gene, V gene, clone size, J gene, CDR3 protein, CDR3 DNA. D genes are given only for firm matches. Where a row states a size, it is once, few, many or the class of an expanded clone; other rows omit it.

>-|TRBV19|few|TRBJ1-5
CASNPGRRNQPQHF
TGTGCCAGTAACCCAGGGAGGAGGAATCAGCCCCAGCATTTT
>TRBD1|TRBV3-1/TRBV3-2|-|TRBJ2-3
CASSPVGQGLDTQYF
TGTGCCAGCAGCCCCGTCGGACAGGGGCTTGATACGCAGTATTTT
>-|TRBV5-6|-|TRBJ1-1
CASSRPPGVGTEAFF
TGTGCCAGCAGCCGACCCCCAGGGGTAGGCACTGAAGCTTTCTTT
>TRBD1|TRBV19|-|TRBJ1-5
CASSSGTGEQPQHF
TGTGCCAGTAGTTCCGGGACAGGGGAACAGCCCCAGCATTTT
>TRBD1|TRBV18|-|TRBJ2-7
CASSPIPGQDYEQYF
TGTGCCAGCTCACCGATTCCGGGACAGGACTACGAGCAGTACTTC
>-|TRBV4-1|few|TRBJ2-2
CASSHVYAGQLNTGELFF
TGCGCCAGCAGCCATGTATACGCGGGACAGCTGAACACCGGGGAGCTGTTTTTT
>-|TRBV28|-|TRBJ2-5
CASSSIGQGSAETQYF
TGTGCCAGCAGTTCAATTGGGCAGGGTTCTGCGGAGACCCAGTACTTC
>-|TRBV5-4|few|TRBJ1-1
CASSLDRNEAFF
TGTGCCAGCAGCTTGGACAGGAATGAAGCTTTCTTT
>-|TRBV5-1|-|TRBJ1-2
CASSFSNWEEYYTF
TGCGCCAGCAGCTTTTCCAATTGGGAGGAGTACTACACCTTC
>-|TRBV27|-|TRBJ2-3
CASSPRPDSDTQYF
TGTGCCAGCAGTCCCAGGCCCGATTCCGATACGCAGTATTTT
>TRBD1|TRBV5-1|-|TRBJ1-2
CASSTHRGTGGSLYGYTF
TGCGCCAGCAGCACGCACCGGGGGACAGGGGGCTCACTCTATGGCTACACCTTC
>TRBD2|TRBV7-2|-|TRBJ2-7
CASSYPSGGLYEQYF
TGTGCCAGCAGCTATCCTAGCGGGGGGCTCTACGAGCAGTACTTC